What follows are 18 T cell receptor beta chains derived from one specimen sequenced in a study of STAT5B mutations in CD4+ large granular lymphocyte leukemia (dated by TCRdb to between 2020 and 2023). The library was made by the immunoSEQ multiplex PCR assay. TCRdb stores this immuneACCESS table with in-frame sequences only. Part of the clones is absent; in the studies checked, under half of the shortfall reflects unresolved V genes, and no reason is known for the rest. The table for this sample lists more than 30,000 clones; more than 75% of them were counted only once. The ten largest clones add up to roughly 1.9% of the sample. Sample: CD4+ T cells from blood buffy coats. The receptors were gathered from a human donor in good health.

The chain uses TRBV10-2 and TRBJ2-7, with 8 bases that match TRBD2. The germline gives CDR1 WSHSY, CDR2 SAAADI. The CDR3 has 14 residues. Trimming took 2 bases from V and 2 from J; bases not matched to a gene: 2. The CDR3 DNA follows: TGCGCCAGCAGTGAGCGGGGGGGCCCCTACGAGCAGTACTTC. Protein: CASSERGGPYEQYF.

By share, this clone ranks as medium-sized. This chain uses TRBV29-1 with TRBJ1-1, with no clear D. Deletions cut 4 bases from V and 7 bases from J, with 7 bases between. CDR1 is SQVTM and CDR2 is ANQGSEA in the germline V gene. The length of the CDR3 is 10 residues. The CDR3 DNA reads TGCAGCGTTGGACACCTTGAAGCTTTCTTT. Protein sequence: CSVGHLEAFF.

This chain joins TRBV7-2 and TRBJ2-1, with TRBD2 matching 7 bases. Looked up from germline, CDR1 is SGHTA and CDR2 is FQGNSA. The CDR3 runs to 13 residues. V was pared by 8 bases and J by 2 bases, with 3 bases of the junction left unmatched. CDR3 in DNA: TGTGCCAGCCCGGCGGGGGCCTACAATGAGCAGTTCTTC. Amino acid sequence: CASPAGAYNEQFF. Combining the CDR3 with reference TRBV7-2 and TRBJ2-1 gives the whole variable domain GAGVSQSPSNKVTEKGKDVELRCDPISGHTALYWYRQSLGQGLEFLIYFQGNSAPDKSGLPSDRFSAERTGGSVSTLTIQRTQQEDSAVYLCASPAGAYNEQFFGPGTRLTVL.

The chain combines TRBV18 with TRBJ2-7; 8 bases agree with TRBD1. Germline-derived CDR1 and CDR2 are KGHSH and LQKENI. The CDR3 length is 15 residues. The V segment lost 3 bases and the J segment 1 base; nucleotides outside the gene matches: 5. The CDR3 DNA reads TGTGCCAGCTCACCCACAGGGGGTGGGTCCTACGAGCAGTACTTC. It translates to CASSPTGGGSYEQYF.

The chain links TRBV5-1 to TRBJ2-3; TRBD1 agrees at 7 bases. The V gene end was trimmed by 4 bases and the J gene end by 6 bases; junction bases not matched to a gene: 8. This CDR3 region has 14 residues. Germline V CDR1 and CDR2: SGHRS, YFSETQ. The CDR3 reads CASSMDRTRDTQYF. In DNA form, the CDR3 reads TGCGCCAGCAGCATGGACAGGACACGGGATACGCAGTATTTT.

V gene TRBV30 combines with J gene TRBJ2-7; either TRBD1 or TRBD2 may fit D (5 bases each). The CDR3 is 11 residues long. The V gene's germline CDR1 is GTSNPN and CDR2 SVGIG (reference sequence). Trimming stripped 3 bases from V and 9 bases from J, with 12 bases between. CDR3 in amino acids: CAWRGPRGQYF. For the CDR3, the DNA is TGTGCCTGGAGGGGGCCTCGGGGGCAGTACTTC.

This chain joins TRBV18 and TRBJ2-2; D remains unclear. The CDR3 length is 14 residues. Trimming took off 3 bases at V and 5 bases at J, with 10 bases between the two ends. Germline CDR1 KGHSH, CDR2 LQKENI. DNA of the CDR3: TGTGCCAGCTCACCTAACAGTCTAACCGGGGAGCTGTTTTTT. Translation gives CASSPNSLTGELFF. The variable domain in full, completed from reference TRBV18 and TRBJ2-2, reads NAGVMQNPRHLVRRRGQEARLRCSPMKGHSHVYWYRQLPEEGLKFMVYLQKENIIDESGMPKERFSAEFPKEGPSILRIQQVVRGDSAAYFCASSPNSLTGELFFGEGSRLTVL.

The chain is built from TRBV7-2 and TRBJ2-3; D is undetermined. Germline lookup yields CDR1 SGHTA and CDR2 FQGNSA. The CDR3 spans 14 residues. The V end lost 8 bases, the J end lost 0 bases, and 12 bases lay between the germline ends. DNA for the CDR3: TGTGCCAGCCAGCTTACGCAGAGCACAGATACGCAGTATTTT. Residues: CASQLTQSTDTQYF.

In this sample, this clone turned up once. The rearrangement links TRBV30 to TRBJ2-3; TRBD2 matches 10 bases. V was pared by 5 bases and J by 4 bases, with 12 bases of the junction left unmatched. The CDR3 sequence is 16 residues long. Germline-derived CDR1 and CDR2 are GTSNPN and SVGIG (reference sequence). This CDR3 is CAWEWRLAGAADTQYF. For the CDR3, the DNA is TGTGCCTGGGAGTGGCGGCTAGCGGGAGCAGCAGATACGCAGTATTTT.

This clone turned up a few times. The chain recombines TRBV7-3 with TRBJ2-1; 8 nucleotides agree with TRBD2. With 1 base clipped from V and 8 bases from J, the junction kept 13 bases outside the gene matches. The germline V gene has CDR1 SGHTA and CDR2 FQGTGA. The CDR3 loop spans 17 amino acids. In nucleotides, the CDR3 is TGTGCCAGCAGCTTAAGGGCCTCCGGGACTAGTTACCATGAGCAGTTCTTC. This gives the protein CASSLRASGTSYHEQFF. Full variable domain (rest looked up from reference TRBV7-3 and TRBJ2-1): GAGVSQTPSNKVTEKGKYVELRCDPISGHTALYWYRQSLGQGPEFLIYFQGTGAADDSGLPNDRFFAVRPEGSVSTLKIQRTERGDSAVYLCASSLRASGTSYHEQFFGPGTRLTVL.

This chain uses TRBV19 with TRBJ2-7; the match to TRBD2 covers 8 bases. The CDR3 contains 15 residues. The V and J ends lost 4 bases and 1 base, in that order; junction bases with no gene match: 6. Germline lookup yields CDR1 LNHDA and CDR2 SQIVND (reference sequence). The CDR3 bases are TGTGCCAGTAGTACCCCCAGCGGGAGTTCCTACGAGCAGTACTTC. It specifies CASSTPSGSSYEQYF.

The V gene is TRBV7-8, the J gene TRBJ1-5, with TRBD1 matching 8 bases. CDR3 length: 15 residues. Germline V gene data show CDR1 as SGHVS and CDR2 as FQNEAQ. J was trimmed by 4 bases and V by 4 bases; bases with no gene match: 6. The DNA for the CDR3 is TGTGCCAGCAGCTCATATCGACAGGGGAATCAGCCCCAGCATTTT. Translated, it gives CASSSYRQGNQPQHF.

The rearrangement uses TRBV5-1 and TRBJ2-7, with 9 bases aligning to TRBD2. Germline V gene data show CDR1 as SGHRS and CDR2 as YFSETQ. The V gene end was trimmed by 6 bases and the J gene end by 7 bases; junction bases not matched to a gene: 5. The CDR3 length is 12 residues. CDR3 DNA: TGCGCCAGCAATAGCGGGAGTGGAGAGCAGTACTTC. This translates into CASNSGSGEQYF.

The rearrangement uses TRBV9 and TRBJ2-1; 8 nucleotides agree with TRBD1. CDR3 size: 15 residues. Trimming at V came to 4 bases and at J to 3 bases, leaving 6 bases not matched to a gene. Germline V gene sequence: CDR1 SGDLS, CDR2 YYNGEE. The CDR3: CASSSRDRSYNEQFF. The CDR3 DNA is TGTGCCAGCAGCTCTCGGGACAGGAGCTACAATGAGCAGTTCTTC.

The rearrangement joins TRBV9 to TRBJ1-1; D possibly corresponds to TRBD1 (5 bases). V was pared by 4 bases and J by 3 bases, with 10 bases between. The CDR3 extends over 13 amino acids. Germline V CDR1 and CDR2: SGDLS, YYNGEE. DNA for the CDR3: TGTGCCAGCAGCATCCCAGGGCACACTGAAGCTTTCTTT. Encoded protein: CASSIPGHTEAFF.

The V call is TRBV27, the J call TRBJ2-7; D ambiguous. The CDR3 has 15 residues. Trimming cost V 8 bases and J 8 bases, with 25 bases left between them. From germline, CDR1 is MNHEY and CDR2 SMNVEV (reference sequence). In DNA, the CDR3 is TGTGCCAGCGCCCGGTTATTGAGGCTCGAGAACAAGCAGTACTTC. Translation: CASARLLRLENKQYF.

The chain uses TRBV6-6 and TRBJ2-7; 15 bases match TRBD2. The germline V gene encodes CDR1 MNHNY and CDR2 SVGAGI (reference sequence). The CDR3 is 14 residues long. The J segment lost 7 bases and the V segment lost 6 bases, leaving 4 bases of the junction unmatched. The DNA for the CDR3 is TGTGCCAGCAGCGGGACTAGCGGGGGGAGGGAGCAGTACTTC. Protein: CASSGTSGGREQYF.

The rearrangement joins TRBV19 to TRBJ2-2, with D possibly TRBD1 on 6 matching bases. Between the trimmed V and J ends, which lost 5 bases and 12 bases, there was a span of 13 bases. CDR3 length: 12 residues. CDR1 is LNHDA and CDR2 is SQIVND in the germline V gene (reference sequence). The CDR3 coding sequence is TGTGCCAGTAGTTGGGACACGGCCCAGCTGTTTTTT. The encoded protein is CASSWDTAQLFF.